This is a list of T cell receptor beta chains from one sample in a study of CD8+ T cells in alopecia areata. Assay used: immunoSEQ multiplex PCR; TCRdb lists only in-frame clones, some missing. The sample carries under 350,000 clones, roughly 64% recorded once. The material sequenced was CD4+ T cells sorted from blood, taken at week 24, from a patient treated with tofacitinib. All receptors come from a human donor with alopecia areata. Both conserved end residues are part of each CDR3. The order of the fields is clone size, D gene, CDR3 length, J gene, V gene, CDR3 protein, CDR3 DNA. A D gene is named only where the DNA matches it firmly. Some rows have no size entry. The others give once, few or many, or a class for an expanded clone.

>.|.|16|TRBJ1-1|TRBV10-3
CAISETSGTLGTEAFF
TGTGCCATCAGTGAGACGAGCGGGACCCTTGGGACTGAAGCTTTCTTT
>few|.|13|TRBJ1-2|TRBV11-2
CASTGDVTYGYTF
TGTGCCAGCACCGGGGACGTTACCTATGGCTACACCTTC
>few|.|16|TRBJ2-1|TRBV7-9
CASSLVEAYSYNEQFF
TGTGCCAGCAGCTTAGTAGAAGCGTATTCCTACAATGAGCAGTTCTTC
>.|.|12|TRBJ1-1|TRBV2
CASSQTSTEAFF
TGTGCCAGCAGTCAGACCAGTACTGAAGCTTTCTTT
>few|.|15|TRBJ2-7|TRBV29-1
CSVDVPGYSSYEQYF
TGCAGCGTAGATGTCCCGGGATATAGCTCCTACGAGCAGTACTTC
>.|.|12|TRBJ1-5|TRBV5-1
CASSLDGQPQHF
TGCGCCAGCAGCTTGGACGGTCAGCCCCAGCATTTT
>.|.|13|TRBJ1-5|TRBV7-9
CASSQTLGQPQHF
TGTGCCAGCAGCCAAACTCTGGGACAGCCCCAGCATTTT
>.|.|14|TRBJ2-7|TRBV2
CASITDSAVLGQYF
TGTGCCAGCATAACGGACAGTGCCGTTTTGGGGCAGTACTTC
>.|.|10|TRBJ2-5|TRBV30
CAWSRETQYF
TGTGCCTGGAGTAGGGAGACCCAGTACTTC
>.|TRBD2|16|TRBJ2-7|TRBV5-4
CASSEPGLAGAYEQYF
TGTGCCAGCAGCGAACCGGGACTAGCGGGGGCATACGAGCAGTACTTC
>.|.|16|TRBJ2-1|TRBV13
CASSLVVSDRLNEQFF
TGTGCCAGCAGCTTAGTAGTTAGCGACAGACTCAATGAGCAGTTCTTC
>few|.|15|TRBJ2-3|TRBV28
CASSPPGIAAYTQYF
TGTGCCAGCAGCCCCCCCGGGATAGCGGCTTATACGCAGTATTTT
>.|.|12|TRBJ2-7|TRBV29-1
CSVHQGIDEQYF
TGCAGCGTCCACCAGGGTATCGACGAGCAGTACTTC
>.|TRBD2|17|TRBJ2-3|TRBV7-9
CASSLDRAGVETDTQYF
TGTGCCAGCAGCTTAGACCGAGCGGGGGTTGAGACAGATACGCAGTATTTT
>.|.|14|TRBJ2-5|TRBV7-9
CASTLTQGVETQYF
TGTGCCAGCACCCTTACACAGGGTGTGGAGACCCAGTACTTC
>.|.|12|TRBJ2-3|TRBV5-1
CASSSDRDTQYF
TGCGCCAGCAGCTCCGACAGGGATACGCAGTATTTT
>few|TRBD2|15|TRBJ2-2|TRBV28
CASSEGGTKAGELFF
TGTGCCAGCAGTGAGGGAGGGACGAAGGCCGGGGAGCTGTTTTTT
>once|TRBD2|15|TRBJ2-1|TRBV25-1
CASSIPGGASNEQFF
TGTGCCAGCAGTATCCCGGGGGGGGCAAGCAATGAGCAGTTCTTC
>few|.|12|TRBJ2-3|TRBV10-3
CAISESTDTQYF
TGTGCCATCAGTGAGTCCACAGATACGCAGTATTTT
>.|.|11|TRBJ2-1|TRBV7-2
CASSLYDEQFF
TGTGCCAGCAGCTTGTACGATGAGCAGTTCTTC
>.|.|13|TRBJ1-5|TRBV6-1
CASSAANNQPQHF
TGTGCCAGCAGTGCAGCGAACAATCAGCCCCAGCATTTT
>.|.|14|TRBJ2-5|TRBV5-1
CASSLAGPQETQYF
TGCGCCAGCAGCTTGGCGGGGCCACAAGAGACCCAGTACTTC
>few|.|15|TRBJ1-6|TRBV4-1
CASSQQLNIPLPLHF
TGCGCCAGCAGCCAGCAGTTGAATATTCCCTTACCCCTCCACTTT
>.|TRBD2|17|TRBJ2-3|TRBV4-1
CASSRRVLAFSTDTQYF
TGCGCCAGCAGCCGGAGGGTACTAGCGTTTAGCACAGATACGCAGTATTTT
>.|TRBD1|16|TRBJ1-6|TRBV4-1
CASSPERTGVNSPLHF
TGCGCCAGCAGCCCCGAACGGACAGGTGTTAATTCACCCCTCCACTTT
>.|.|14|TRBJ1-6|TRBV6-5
CASSRATNNSPLHF
TGTGCCAGCAGCCGGGCAACCAATAATTCACCCCTCCACTTT
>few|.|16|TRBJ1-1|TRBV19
CASSISAGAVSTEAFF
TGTGCCAGTAGTATTTCCGCAGGGGCGGTAAGCACTGAAGCTTTCTTT
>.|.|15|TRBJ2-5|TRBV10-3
CAISGGLGGQETQYF
TGTGCCATCAGTGGGGGACTGGGGGGCCAAGAGACCCAGTACTTC
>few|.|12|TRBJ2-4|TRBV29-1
CSVEVRLNIQYF
TGCAGCGTTGAAGTGAGGCTAAACATTCAGTACTTC
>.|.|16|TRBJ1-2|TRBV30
CACPTDTKMGNYGYTF
TGTGCCTGCCCTACGGACACCAAAATGGGCAACTATGGCTACACCTTC
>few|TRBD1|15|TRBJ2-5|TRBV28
CASRGTGGRQETQYF
TGTGCCAGCAGGGGGACAGGGGGGCGGCAAGAGACCCAGTACTTC
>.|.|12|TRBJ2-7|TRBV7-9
CASSFEAYEQYF
TGTGCCAGCAGCTTTGAAGCCTACGAGCAGTACTTC
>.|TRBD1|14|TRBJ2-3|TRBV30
CAWGQGWGTDTQYF
TGTGCCTGGGGACAGGGTTGGGGCACAGATACGCAGTATTTT
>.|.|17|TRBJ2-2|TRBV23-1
CASSQTPPTANTGELFF
TGCGCCAGCAGTCAAACCCCTCCGACCGCGAACACCGGGGAGCTGTTTTTT
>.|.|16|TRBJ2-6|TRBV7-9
CASSLGAGYGANVLTF
TGTGCCAGCAGCTTGGGGGCGGGTTATGGGGCCAACGTCCTGACTTTC
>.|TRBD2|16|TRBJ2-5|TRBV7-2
CASSLAGTSGQETQYF
TGTGCCAGCAGCTTAGCGGGGACTAGCGGACAAGAGACCCAGTACTTC
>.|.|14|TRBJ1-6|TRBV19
CASSPLMTYSPLHF
TGTGCCAGTAGTCCTCTTATGACGTATTCACCCCTCCACTTT
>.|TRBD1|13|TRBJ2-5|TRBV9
CASSSRQGETQYF
TGTGCCAGCAGCTCAAGACAGGGGGAGACCCAGTACTTC